This T cell receptor (beta chain) came from a study of T cell responses to AZD1222 COVID-19 vaccine. Study overall: The study pooled second doses at about 4 or about 12 weeks.

Study-level findings and limits: The repertoires were collected only after the peak T cell response. Unmutated variant regions are reportedly the target of nearly half of TCRs that are spike-specific.

About this clone itself: Its antigen is currently unknown.

Produced via immunoSEQ multiplex PCR; TCRdb's table is partial and in-frame only. Among under 200,000 clones listed, about 92% were seen once. Per the germline V gene, CDR1 is WSHSY and CDR2 is SAAADI. The ends were cut back, 7 bases at V and 7 bases at J, with 17 bases in the middle. The CDR3 runs 13 residues. The source of this sequence is an adult in good health. This chain joins TRBV10-2 and TRBJ2-7; D is unclear. Sequencing was performed on peripheral blood, taken on day 0 of AZD1222 vaccination. CDR3 DNA: TGCGCCAGCAAGTGGGCGGTGGGAAAAGAGCAGTACTTC. Amino acids: CASKWAVGKEQYF.